One sample yielded the 30 T cell receptor beta chains listed below, sequenced in a study of T cell responses to AZD1222 COVID-19 vaccine. Repertoires were generated with immunoSEQ multiplex PCR, while TCRdb's copy carries only in-frame clones and drops some. The repertoire consists of about 160,000 clones, with about nine tenths occurring once and the leading ten covering approximately 1.5%. Specimen: peripheral blood, collected on day 0 of AZD1222 vaccination. These receptors were taken from an adult in good health.

The chain uses TRBV28 and TRBJ2-7; no clear D gene. Deletions cut 3 bases from V and 0 bases from J, with 6 bases between. Per the germline V gene, CDR1 is MDHEN and CDR2 is SYDVKM. CDR3 length: 13 residues. The CDR3 reads CASSFHSSYEQYF. DNA for the CDR3: TGTGCCAGCAGTTTCCACAGCTCCTACGAGCAGTACTTC.

Only a few counts were recorded for this clone. The same CDR3 arises from other DNA sequences in this sample as well. The CDR3 nucleotides are TGTGCCAGCAGGAGCGGCAGCTCCTACGAGCAGTACTTC. This encodes CASRSGSSYEQYF. This chain connects TRBV2 to TRBJ2-7, with TRBD2 as a possible D gene (5 bases). Germline CDR1 reads SNHLY; CDR2 reads FYNNEI. This CDR3 has 13 residues. V lost 6 bases, J lost 0 bases, and 9 bases lay in between.

The CDR3 loop reads CASSQGRQASNQPQHF. Here the CDR3 DNA reads TGTGCCAGCAGCCAAGGGCGTCAGGCAAGCAATCAGCCCCAGCATTTT. This chain links TRBV28 with TRBJ1-5; D is uncertain. Germline V gene lookup returns CDR1 MDHEN and CDR2 SYDVKM. Trimming took 6 bases from V and 1 from J, leaving 16 bases between them. This CDR3 spans 16 amino acids.

The chain carries TRBV7-9 and TRBJ2-7; 9 bases agree with TRBD2. Germline V gene data show CDR1 as SEHNR and CDR2 as FQNEAQ (reference sequence). With V trimmed by 3 bases and J by 4 bases, 7 bases remained unmatched. The CDR3 runs 15 residues. The CDR3 reads CASSLGGGGAYEQYF. CDR3 bases: TGTGCCAGCAGCTTGGGCGGCGGGGGGGCTTACGAGCAGTACTTC. Complete variable domain (other parts from reference TRBV7-9 and TRBJ2-7): DTGVSQNPRHKITKRGQNVTFRCDPISEHNRLYWYRQTLGQGPEFLTYFQNEAQLEKSRLLSDRFSAERPKGSFSTLEIQRTEQGDSAMYLCASSLGGGGAYEQYFGPGTRLTVT.

This clone has only one observation. This chain connects TRBV18 to TRBJ1-1, with a possible D match to TRBD1 (6 bases). The V end was cut by 6 bases, the J end by 0 bases, with 14 bases between. The length of the CDR3 is 15 residues. CDR1 is KGHSH and CDR2 is LQKENI in the germline V gene. The CDR3 nucleotides are TGTGCCAGCTCCCCCCGGGGGGCCATGAACACTGAAGCTTTCTTT. Its protein product is CASSPRGAMNTEAFF.

This clone is a singleton in its sample. The gene calls are TRBV11-2 and TRBJ2-7; TRBD2 agrees at 12 bases. The CDR3 runs to 16 residues. V dropped 5 bases and J dropped 4; count of bases not matched to a gene: 9. In germline, CDR1 is SGHAT, CDR2 FQNNGV. The CDR3, as DNA: TGTGCCAGCAGCGCCCCCGGGACTAGCGGGTGGTACGAGCAGTACTTC. Residues: CASSAPGTSGWYEQYF.

The chain combines TRBV4-3 with TRBJ1-4; the match to TRBD1 covers 9 bases. The junction had 3 bases not matched to a gene; V was cut back by 2 bases and J by 5 bases. Per the germline V gene, CDR1 is LGHNA and CDR2 is YSLEER. The CDR3 has 15 residues. The DNA for the CDR3 is TGCGCCAGCAGCCAAATCGGGACAGGGAATGAAAAACTGTTTTTT. The encoded protein is CASSQIGTGNEKLFF.

The genes are TRBV4-1 and TRBJ1-2; no clear D. Trimming took off 0 bases at V and 8 bases at J, with 19 bases between the two ends. Germline V gives CDR1 MGHRA, CDR2 YSYEKL. There are 16 residues in the CDR3. DNA for the CDR3: TGCGCCAGCAGCCAAGACTGGGGTTTCGGTAGGTACGGCTACACCTTC. Encoded protein: CASSQDWGFGRYGYTF.

Here the CDR3 DNA reads TGTGCCAGCAGCCAAGTCGATGAAAAACTGTTTTTT. This sequence encodes CASSQVDEKLFF. This rearrangement joins TRBV3-1 (or the pseudogene TRBV3-2) to TRBJ1-4, with D unclear. The V gene lost 1 base and the J gene lost 6 bases, with 3 bases spanning the gap. CDR3 length: 12 amino acids. Looked up from germline, CDR1 is LGHDT and CDR2 is YNNKEL (reference sequence).

The chain is built from TRBV19 and TRBJ1-2; D not certain. This CDR3 spans 14 amino acids. Between the trimmed V and J ends, which lost 8 bases and 4 bases, there was a span of 17 bases. Germline V gives CDR1 LNHDA, CDR2 SQIVND (reference sequence). CDR3 residues: CASGLLVAGYGYTF. CDR3 DNA: TGTGCCAGTGGACTTCTTGTGGCGGGCTATGGCTACACCTTC.

This clone was seen just once. The CDR3 loop is CASSFRGGFSYEQYF. The CDR3 DNA is TGTGCCAGCAGTTTTCGCGGGGGCTTCTCCTACGAGCAGTACTTC. The rearrangement links TRBV28 to TRBJ2-7, with D tentatively TRBD2 (7 bases). Trimming shortened V by 3 bases and J by 0 bases, and 12 bases separated the two germline ends. CDR1 MDHEN and CDR2 SYDVKM come from the germline V gene. CDR3 length: 15 amino acids.

In DNA form, the CDR3 reads TGTGCCAGCAGCGCAGTTTTTGGTTCACCCCTCCACTTT. Protein: CASSAVFGSPLHF. This sequence joins TRBV9 and TRBJ1-6, with D uncertain. V was pared by 3 bases and J by 9 bases, with 10 bases between. The CDR3 sequence is 13 residues long. From germline, CDR1 is SGDLS and CDR2 YYNGEE.

V gene TRBV9 combines with J gene TRBJ2-2; TRBD2 agrees at 10 bases. After removal of 3 bases from V and 5 bases from J, the junction contained 7 bases not matched to a gene. Germline CDR1 is SGDLS and CDR2 is YYNGEE. This CDR3 is built from 16 residues. The CDR3 region has the DNA TGTGCCAGCAGCGGGCCCGGGACTAGCGCGACCGGGGAGCTGTTTTTT. Protein sequence: CASSGPGTSATGELFF.

This chain connects TRBV25-1 to TRBJ1-3; possible D gene TRBD1, 5 bases. Trimming pared 4 bases from V and 9 bases from J, leaving 7 bases between. CDR1 is MGHDK, CDR2 SYGVNS, per germline. The CDR3 length is 11 residues. CDR3 DNA sequence: TGTGCCAGCAGTGCGGGGGTCACCATATATTTT. The encoded protein is CASSAGVTIYF.

The J gene is TRBJ1-2, the V gene TRBV19; no clear D gene. Germline lookup yields CDR1 LNHDA and CDR2 SQIVND (reference sequence). The CDR3 runs to 15 residues. V was trimmed by 0 bases and J by 3 bases, leaving 11 bases between them. The CDR3 region is CASSIDPREYYGYTF. CDR3 DNA sequence: TGTGCCAGTAGTATAGATCCTCGAGAGTACTATGGCTACACCTTC.

The chain is built from TRBV5-1 and TRBJ1-1; possibly TRBD1 for D (5 bases). V lost 4 bases and J 5 bases, leaving 12 bases between the germline ends. This CDR3 has 13 residues. Germline V gene sequence: CDR1 SGHRS, CDR2 YFSETQ. CDR3 DNA: TGCGCCAGCAGCCTCAGGGTAGGGACTGAAGCTTTCTTT. Encoded protein: CASSLRVGTEAFF.

A single count supports this clone. This chain joins TRBV3-1 (or the pseudogene TRBV3-2) and TRBJ1-2, with a tentative D call TRBD1 (5 bases). Trimming took 2 bases from V and 2 from J, leaving 9 bases between them. CDR1 and CDR2 (germline): LGHDT, YNNKEL (reference sequence). This CDR3 has 14 amino acids. CDR3 in amino acids: CASSQLGGNYGYTF. Here the CDR3 DNA reads TGTGCCAGCAGCCAATTGGGGGGAAACTATGGCTACACCTTC.

The rearrangement links TRBV28 to TRBJ2-5; perhaps D is TRBD1 or TRBD2 (6 bases each). CDR1 is MDHEN, CDR2 SYDVKM, per germline. Trimming stripped 0 bases from V and 6 bases from J, with 14 bases between. This CDR3 is built from 15 residues. The CDR3 DNA is TGTGCCAGCAGTTTATGGAACCAGGGGAGGCAGACCCAGTACTTC. Amino acid sequence: CASSLWNQGRQTQYF.

V is TRBV3-1 (or the pseudogene TRBV3-2) and J is TRBJ2-1; tentatively, D is TRBD2 (5 bases). The CDR3 spans 15 residues. The germline V and J ends were trimmed by 4 bases and 1 base, with 11 bases remaining between them. The germline V gene has CDR1 LGHDT and CDR2 YNNKEL (reference sequence). The CDR3 protein is CASSLLAASYNEQFF. The CDR3 DNA reads as TGTGCCAGCAGCCTTCTAGCAGCTTCCTACAATGAGCAGTTCTTC.

The chain employs TRBV7-9 and TRBJ1-1; 10 bases align to TRBD1. J gave up 5 bases and V 5 bases, and 8 bases lay outside the gene matches. The CDR3 runs to 15 residues. CDR1 is SEHNR, CDR2 FQNEAQ, per germline (reference sequence). The CDR3, as DNA: TGTGCCAGCAGCATTTGGACAGGGGGAGGAACTGAAGCTTTCTTT. Its protein is CASSIWTGGGTEAFF.

This chain links TRBV9 with TRBJ2-5; TRBD1 matches 9 bases. V shed 0 bases, J shed 5 bases, and the junction held 5 bases outside the gene matches. Germline loops: CDR1 SGDLS, CDR2 YYNGEE. This CDR3 region has 15 residues. The CDR3 reads CASSVGTGGDETQYF. The CDR3 DNA sequence: TGTGCCAGCAGCGTAGGTACAGGGGGCGACGAGACCCAGTACTTC.

This clone was detected once. J is TRBJ1-6 and V is TRBV30; 7 positions match TRBD1. The CDR3 consists of 16 residues. The V gene end was trimmed by 3 bases and the J gene end by 0 bases; junction bases not matched to a gene: 5. Germline CDR1 GTSNPN, CDR2 SVGIG (reference sequence). The CDR3, as DNA: TGTGCCTGGAGACGACAGGGTTCCTCCTATAATTCACCCCTCCACTTT. Its translation: CAWRRQGSSYNSPLHF.

This clone was seen a single time. The chain links TRBV6-5 to TRBJ1-2; D uncertain. The CDR3 has 11 amino acids. The germline V gene has CDR1 MNHEY and CDR2 SVGAGI. V was clipped by 10 bases and J by 0 bases, with 6 bases between them. The CDR3 DNA is TGTGCCATCGAGTCTAACTATGGCTACACCTTC. It is translated as CAIESNYGYTF.

The rearrangement uses TRBV29-1 and TRBJ1-2; D possibly corresponds to TRBD1 (5 bases). Trimming left V 5 bases short and J 2 bases short, with 9 bases between. There are 12 residues in the CDR3. The V gene's germline CDR1 is SQVTM and CDR2 ANQGSEA. CDR3 loop: CSVHGQNYGYTF. In nucleotides, the CDR3 is TGCAGCGTTCACGGACAAAACTATGGCTACACCTTC.

This clone has only one observation. V usage is TRBV28 and J usage is TRBJ1-1; D ambiguous. Germline values: CDR1 MDHEN, CDR2 SYDVKM. This CDR3 is 16 amino acids long. V was pared by 6 bases and J by 0 bases, with 17 bases between. The DNA of the CDR3 is TGTGCCAGCAGACCTCCGAAGCGGAACATGAACACTGAAGCTTTCTTT. Protein product: CASRPPKRNMNTEAFF.

This sequence joins TRBV11-3 and TRBJ1-1; D not resolved. The germline V gene encodes CDR1 SGHNT and CDR2 YENEEA. This CDR3 spans 15 amino acids. Trimming pared 2 bases from V and 0 bases from J, leaving 10 bases between. The CDR3 spells CASSLFLAMNTEAFF. The DNA for the CDR3 is TGTGCCAGCAGCTTATTCTTGGCGATGAACACTGAAGCTTTCTTT.

The chain is built from TRBV15 and TRBJ2-7, with 9 bases fitting TRBD1. The CDR3 consists of 13 residues. J gave up 3 bases and V 5 bases, and 2 bases lay outside the gene matches. CDR1 LNHNV and CDR2 YYDKDF come from the germline V gene (reference sequence). In DNA form, the CDR3 reads TGTGCCACCAGCCGGGACAGGGTCTACGAGCAGTACTTC. It specifies CATSRDRVYEQYF.

This chain connects TRBV6-2 or TRBV6-3 to TRBJ1-5; D perhaps matches TRBD1 (6 bases). V lost 2 bases and J 1 base, leaving 9 bases between the germline ends. This CDR3 is 15 amino acids long. Germline V gene sequence: CDR1 MNHEY, CDR2 SVGEGT. Here the CDR3 reads CASSYLQGSNQPQHF. The CDR3 DNA reads TGTGCCAGCAGTTACCTCCAGGGGAGCAATCAGCCCCAGCATTTT.

The V call is TRBV27, the J call TRBJ2-7; D gene uncertain. The V gene's germline CDR1 is MNHEY and CDR2 SMNVEV (reference sequence). V gave up 5 bases and J gave up 2 bases, with 10 bases separating them. The CDR3 length is 13 residues. CDR3 in amino acids: CASSHHPTYEQYF. CDR3 in DNA: TGTGCCAGCAGTCACCACCCTACCTACGAGCAGTACTTC.

The CDR3 spells CASSRVPETQYF. The CDR3 nucleotides are TGTGCCAGCTCGCGTGTACCGGAGACCCAGTACTTC. The chain links TRBV18 to TRBJ2-5; D gene unclear. Per germline, CDR1 KGHSH and CDR2 LQKENI. Between the trimmed V and J ends, which lost 6 bases and 5 bases, there was a span of 10 bases. The CDR3 loop spans 12 amino acids.